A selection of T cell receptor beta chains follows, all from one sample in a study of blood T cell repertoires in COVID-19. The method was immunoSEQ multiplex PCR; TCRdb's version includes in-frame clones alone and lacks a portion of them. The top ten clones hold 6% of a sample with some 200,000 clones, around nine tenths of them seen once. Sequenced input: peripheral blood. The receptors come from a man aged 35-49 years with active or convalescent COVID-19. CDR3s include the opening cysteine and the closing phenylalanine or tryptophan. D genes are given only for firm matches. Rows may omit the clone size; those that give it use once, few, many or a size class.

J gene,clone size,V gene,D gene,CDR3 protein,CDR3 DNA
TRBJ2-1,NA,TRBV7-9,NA,CASSLSSEQFF,TGTGCCAGCAGTTTGAGTAGTGAGCAGTTCTTC
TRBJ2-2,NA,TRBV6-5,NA,CASSQGTGELFF,TGTGCCAGCAGCCAGGGGACCGGGGAGCTGTTTTTT
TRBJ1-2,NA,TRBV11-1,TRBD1,CASSAQDRGIYGYTF,TGTGCCAGCAGCGCCCAGGACAGGGGGATATATGGCTACACCTTC
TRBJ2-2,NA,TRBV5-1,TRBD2,CASSLIQGGSGELFF,TGCGCCAGCAGCTTGATCCAGGGAGGGTCCGGGGAGCTGTTTTTT
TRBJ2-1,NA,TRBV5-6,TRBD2,CASSLEGLAETNYNEQFF,TGTGCCAGCAGCTTGGAGGGACTAGCGGAGACCAACTACAATGAGCAGTTCTTC
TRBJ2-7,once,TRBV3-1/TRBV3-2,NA,CASSPSGRTEGYEQYF,TGTGCCAGCAGCCCCTCGGGTCGAACAGAGGGATACGAGCAGTACTTC
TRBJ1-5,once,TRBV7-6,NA,CASSLGGTFNDQPQHF,TGTGCCAGCAGCTTAGGAGGCACCTTCAACGATCAGCCCCAGCATTTT
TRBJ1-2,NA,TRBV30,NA,CAWSPDREYGYTF,TGTGCCTGGAGCCCCGACCGGGAGTATGGCTACACCTTC
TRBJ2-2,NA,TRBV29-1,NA,CSVEGTRRGENTGELFF,TGCAGCGTTGAAGGTACCCGCAGGGGGGAAAACACCGGGGAGCTGTTTTTT
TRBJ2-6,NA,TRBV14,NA,CASSQDLGANVLTF,TGTGCCAGCAGCCAAGATCTGGGGGCCAACGTCCTGACTTTC
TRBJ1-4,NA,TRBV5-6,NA,CASSSSFNEKLFF,TGTGCCAGCAGCTCGAGCTTTAATGAAAAACTGTTTTTT
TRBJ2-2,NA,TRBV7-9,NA,CASSLARLKVTGELFF,TGTGCCAGCAGCTTAGCGCGACTTAAGGTCACCGGGGAGCTGTTTTTT
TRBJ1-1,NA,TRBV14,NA,CASSFGQMNTEAFF,TGTGCCAGCAGCTTTGGACAGATGAACACTGAAGCTTTCTTT
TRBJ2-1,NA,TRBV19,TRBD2,CASSTAGLAALNEQFF,TGTGCCAGTAGTACCGCGGGACTAGCAGCGCTAAATGAGCAGTTCTTC
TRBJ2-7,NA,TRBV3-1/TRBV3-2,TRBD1,CASSQRGHKGEQYF,TGTGCCAGCAGCCAAAGGGGGCACAAGGGCGAGCAGTACTTC
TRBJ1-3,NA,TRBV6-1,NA,CASSEALQISGNTIYF,TGTGCCAGCAGTGAAGCCTTACAAATCTCTGGAAACACCATATATTTT
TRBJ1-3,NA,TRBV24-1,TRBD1,CATSDPGGGNTIYF,TGTGCCACCAGTGACCCAGGGGGAGGAAACACCATATATTTT
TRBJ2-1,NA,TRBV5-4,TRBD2,CASSSRTSGDNEQFF,TGTGCCAGCAGCTCCCGGACTAGCGGTGACAATGAGCAGTTCTTC
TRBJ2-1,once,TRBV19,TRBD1,CASRGQGPFLEQFF,TGTGCCAGTAGAGGACAGGGCCCCTTTTTGGAGCAGTTCTTC
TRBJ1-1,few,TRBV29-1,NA,CSAEYREGTEAFF,TGCAGCGCTGAATACAGGGAGGGAACTGAAGCTTTCTTT
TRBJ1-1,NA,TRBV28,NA,CASTYSPGGTEAFF,TGTGCCAGCACTTACTCCCCGGGAGGCACTGAAGCTTTCTTT
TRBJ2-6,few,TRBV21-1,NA,CASSPLGGPGANVLTF,TGTGCCAGCAGCCCGCTGGGGGGACCTGGGGCCAACGTCCTGACTTTC
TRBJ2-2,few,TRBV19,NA,CASRWGTHEGAGELFF,TGTGCCAGTAGGTGGGGGACCCATGAGGGGGCCGGGGAGCTGTTTTTT
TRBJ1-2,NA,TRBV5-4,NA,CASSDLGGRANYGYTF,TGTGCCAGCAGCGACCTGGGGGGACGGGCTAACTATGGCTACACCTTC
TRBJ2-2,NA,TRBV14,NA,CASSRPGLSNTGELFF,TGTGCCAGCTCCAGACCCGGACTATCGAACACCGGGGAGCTGTTTTTT
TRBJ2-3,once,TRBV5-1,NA,CASSFLRGRGSTDTQYF,TGCGCCAGCAGCTTTCTTAGGGGCAGGGGCAGCACAGATACGCAGTATTTT
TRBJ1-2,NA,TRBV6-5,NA,CASSYPDRNGYTF,TGTGCCAGCAGTTACCCTGACAGAAATGGCTACACCTTC
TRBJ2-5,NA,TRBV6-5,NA,CASSTLDRQETQYF,TGTGCCAGCAGCACCCTCGACAGGCAAGAGACCCAGTACTTC
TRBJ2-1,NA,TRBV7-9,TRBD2,CASSRGASGSSYNEQFF,TGTGCCAGCAGCCGGGGGGCTAGCGGGAGCTCCTACAATGAGCAGTTCTTC
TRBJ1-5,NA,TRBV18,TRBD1,CASSPEAGGVNQPQHF,TGTGCCAGCTCGCCCGAGGCAGGGGGCGTCAATCAGCCCCAGCATTTT
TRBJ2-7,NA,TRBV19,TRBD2,CASSIMSGTYEQYF,TGTGCCAGTAGTATAATGAGCGGGACCTACGAGCAGTACTTC
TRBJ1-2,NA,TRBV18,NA,CASSPIGQTHYTF,TGTGCCAGCTCACCAATAGGACAGACTCACTACACCTTC
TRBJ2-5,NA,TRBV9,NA,CASSPGDQETQYF,TGTGCCAGCAGCCCAGGCGACCAAGAGACCCAGTACTTC
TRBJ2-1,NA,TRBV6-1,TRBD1,CASSATGARGNEQFF,TGTGCCAGCAGTGCCACAGGGGCGAGGGGTAATGAGCAGTTCTTC
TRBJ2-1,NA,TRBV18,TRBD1,CASSPETGTSSYNEQFF,TGTGCCAGCTCACCAGAGACAGGGACCAGCTCCTACAATGAGCAGTTCTTC
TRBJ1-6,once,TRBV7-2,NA,CASSLVEGNSPLHF,TGTGCCAGCAGCTTAGTGGAGGGTAATTCACCCCTCCACTTT
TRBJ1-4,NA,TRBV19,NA,CASSADLFPSGSNEKLFF,TGTGCCAGTAGTGCAGACTTATTTCCGTCCGGGAGTAATGAAAAACTGTTTTTT
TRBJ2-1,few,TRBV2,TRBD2,CASRTGLAGMGNEQFF,TGTGCCAGCAGAACCGGACTAGCGGGAATGGGGAATGAGCAGTTCTTC
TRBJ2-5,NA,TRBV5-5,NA,CASSLAGIPQETQYF,TGTGCCAGCAGCTTGGCCGGGATCCCCCAAGAGACCCAGTACTTC
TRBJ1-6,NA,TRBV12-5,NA,CARLHSSYNSPLHF,TGTGCTAGACTGCACAGCTCCTATAATTCACCCCTCCACTTT
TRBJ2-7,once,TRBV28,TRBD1,CASESGQPAYEQYF,TGTGCCAGCGAATCGGGACAGCCGGCCTACGAGCAGTACTTC
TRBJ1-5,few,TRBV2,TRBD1,CASSARTGENQPQHF,TGTGCCAGCAGTGCACGGACAGGGGAAAATCAGCCCCAGCATTTT
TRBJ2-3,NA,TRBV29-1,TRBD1,CSVRRGLTDTQYF,TGCAGCGTTCGCAGGGGGTTAACAGATACGCAGTATTTT
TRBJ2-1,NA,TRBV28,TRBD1,CASRTTGWPFF,TGTGCCAGCAGGACGACAGGGTGGCCGTTCTTC
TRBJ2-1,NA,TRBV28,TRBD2,CASSFMVLAGVINEQFF,TGTGCCAGCAGTTTCATGGTACTAGCGGGAGTCATCAATGAGCAGTTCTTC
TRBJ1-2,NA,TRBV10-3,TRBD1,CAISARDRDLYGYTF,TGTGCCATCAGTGCCCGGGACAGGGATCTTTATGGCTACACCTTC
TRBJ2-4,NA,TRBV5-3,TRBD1,CARSLRRDRATKNIQYF,TGTGCCAGAAGCTTACGACGTGACAGGGCAACCAAAAACATTCAGTACTTC
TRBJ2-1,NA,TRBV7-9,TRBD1,CASSPRWAGQVNYNEQFF,TGTGCCAGCAGCCCAAGATGGGCCGGACAGGTAAACTACAATGAGCAGTTCTTC
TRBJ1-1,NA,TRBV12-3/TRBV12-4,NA,CASTLTGWGGAFF,TGTGCCAGCACCCTTACGGGGTGGGGTGGGGCTTTCTTT